This is a list of T cell receptor beta chains from one sample in a study of T cell repertoires in cytomegalovirus infection. TCRdb called the reads again in MiXCR, with one record for every CDR3 protein. The table shows around 310,000 distinct CDR3 sequences, with roughly 15% occurring only once. Sequenced input: PBMCs. The receptors derive from a human donor in good health (CMV status not recorded). Some clones in this sample may be carry-over from other donors' samples. CDR3s include the opening cysteine and the closing phenylalanine or tryptophan. Fields, in order: CDR3 DNA, CDR3 protein, V gene, J gene, clone size, D gene. D genes are given only for firm matches. Where a row states a size, it is once, few, many or the class of an expanded clone; other rows omit it.

TGTGCCAGCAGTGTCACAGGGACTACAGATACGCAGTATTTT	CASSVTGTTDTQYF	TRBV12-3/TRBV12-4	TRBJ2-3	many	NA
TGTGCCAGCAGCAGAAGGACGCTAGCGGGGGGGAATGAGCAGTTCTTC	CASSRRTLAGGNEQFF	TRBV7-6	TRBJ2-1	few	TRBD2
TGTGCCAGCAGCTTCGCAGGACTGAACACTGAAGCTTTCTTT	CASSFAGLNTEAFF	TRBV7-9	TRBJ1-1	NA	NA
TGTGCCAGCAGCTCAACGGGATACCCAGATACGCAGTATTTT	CASSSTGYPDTQYF	TRBV7-8	TRBJ2-3	many	NA
TGCGCCAGCAGCCACGGACTACAGGGGGGATACGAGCAGTACTTC	CASSHGLQGGYEQYF	TRBV4-1	TRBJ2-7	NA	TRBD1
TGCGCCAGCAGCCAACCGGCACAGGTAGAGCTGTTTTTT	CASSQPAQVELFF	TRBV4-1	TRBJ2-2	few	NA
TGTGCCAGCAGCTCAGACAGGGGGCAGCAGACCCAGTACTTC	CASSSDRGQQTQYF	TRBV7-2	TRBJ2-5	many	TRBD1
TGTGCCAGCAGTAGGACAGGGGTAAACACCATATATTTT	CASSRTGVNTIYF	TRBV12-3/TRBV12-4	TRBJ1-3	few	TRBD1
TGTGCCATCAGCATACGGGACAGGGGTGGCTACACCTTC	CAISIRDRGGYTF	TRBV10-3	TRBJ1-2	NA	TRBD1
TGTGCCAGCAGCGAACCAAGCGGGGGACCGAACACCGGGGAGCTGTTTTTT	CASSEPSGGPNTGELFF	TRBV9	TRBJ2-2	NA	TRBD2
TGTGCCAGCAGCTTAGGTCTCAACAATCAGCCCCAGCATTTT	CASSLGLNNQPQHF	TRBV7-2	TRBJ1-5	many	NA
TGTGCCAGCAGCTTAAATGGACAGGATAATTCACCCCTCCACTTT	CASSLNGQDNSPLHF	TRBV7-9	TRBJ1-6	many	TRBD1
TGCAGTGCTAGAGAGAGGGGGGGCTCTTTCTCAACTGGGGCCAACGTCCTGACTTTC	CSARERGGSFSTGANVLTF	TRBV20-1	TRBJ2-6	NA	NA
TGTGCCAGCAGTTCCGGGGGGGCCCATCACTACGAGCAGTACTTC	CASSSGGAHHYEQYF	TRBV6-2/TRBV6-3	TRBJ2-7	many	TRBD2
TGCAGTGCTAGAATTAGCGGGAGCTCCTACAATGAGCAGTTCTTC	CSARISGSSYNEQFF	TRBV20-1	TRBJ2-1	once	TRBD2
TGTGCCAGCAGTTCCATCTCACAGCCCCAGCATTTT	CASSSISQPQHF	TRBV12-3/TRBV12-4	TRBJ1-5	NA	NA
TGTGCCACCAGCAGAGATCCGGGAGAGGGGAACACTGAAGCTTTCTTT	CATSRDPGEGNTEAFF	TRBV15	TRBJ1-1	NA	NA
TGTGCCAGCAGTTACTCGAGCAGGGGGGGCTTGAACACTGAAGCTTTCTTT	CASSYSSRGGLNTEAFF	TRBV6-5	TRBJ1-1	many	TRBD1
TGTGCCACCGAAAGGGACAGCCAAGAGACCCAGTACTTC	CATERDSQETQYF	TRBV2	TRBJ2-5	few	TRBD1
TGTGCCAGCAGCCCGCCGGGACAGGGGGCAATCGAGCAGTACTTC	CASSPPGQGAIEQYF	TRBV28	TRBJ2-7	NA	TRBD1
TGTGCCAGCAGTCCGACAGACCTTGAGTATGGCTACACCTTC	CASSPTDLEYGYTF	TRBV12-3/TRBV12-4	TRBJ1-2	many	NA
TGTGCCAGCACCAAGAACACCGGGGAGCTGTTTTTT	CASTKNTGELFF	TRBV7-8	TRBJ2-2	many	NA